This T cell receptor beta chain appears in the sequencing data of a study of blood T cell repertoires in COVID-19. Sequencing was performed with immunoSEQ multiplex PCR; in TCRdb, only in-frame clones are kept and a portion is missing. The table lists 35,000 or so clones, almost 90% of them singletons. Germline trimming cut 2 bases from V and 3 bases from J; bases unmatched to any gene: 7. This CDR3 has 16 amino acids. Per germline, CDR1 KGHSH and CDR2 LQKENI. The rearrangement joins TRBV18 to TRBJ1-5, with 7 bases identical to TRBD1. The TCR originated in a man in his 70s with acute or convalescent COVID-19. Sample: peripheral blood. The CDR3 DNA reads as TGTGCCAGCTCACCATCGGGGCAGGGGGACAATCAGCCCCAGCATTTT. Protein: CASSPSGQGDNQPQHF.